One and the same sample provided the 31 T cell receptor beta chains below, sequenced in a study of cytomegalovirus exposure and HLA in healthy donors. Generated by immunoSEQ multiplex PCR, the TCRdb table keeps only in-frame clones and is missing some. This sample yields about 130,000 clones, of which roughly 91% are seen a single time; approximately 3.3% belongs to the top ten. Sequenced sample: PBMCs. These receptors all stem from a man aged 25-40 years in good health and CMV-seronegative.

The V gene is TRBV6-6, the J gene TRBJ1-1, with TRBD1 matching over 7 bases. CDR3 size: 11 residues. V lost 7 bases to trimming and J lost 8 bases; unmatched junction nucleotides: 4. CDR1 and CDR2 from the germline V gene are MNHNY and SVGAGI (reference sequence). In DNA form, the CDR3 reads TGTGCCAGCACCGACAGGGCGGAAGCTTTCTTT. Translated: CASTDRAEAFF.

Worth noting for this clone: Additional DNA sequences in this sample encode the identical CDR3. This rearrangement joins TRBV19 to TRBJ2-2; 11 nucleotides agree with TRBD1. J lost 4 bases, V lost 5 bases, and 3 bases had no gene match. Germline-derived CDR1 and CDR2 are LNHDA and SQIVND (reference sequence). The CDR3 extends over 15 amino acids. In DNA, the CDR3 is TGTGCCAGTAGTCCTGGACAGGGGGCCACCGGGGAGCTGTTTTTT. This gives the protein CASSPGQGATGELFF.

The chain couples TRBV10-2 to TRBJ2-1; 16 bases map to TRBD2. V shed 6 bases, J shed 5 bases, and the junction held 4 bases outside the gene matches. CDR1 and CDR2 from the germline V gene are WSHSY and SAAADI. This CDR3 has 16 residues. CDR3 nucleotide sequence: TGCGCCAGCAGAGGGACTAGCGGGGGGGCAAACAATGAGCAGTTCTTC. Its protein is CASRGTSGGANNEQFF.

Here the CDR3 DNA reads TGTGCCAGCAGCTTTCCTCTCGGGGGGCGGATAACCGGGGAGCTGTTTTTT. It specifies CASSFPLGGRITGELFF. The gene calls are TRBV7-9 and TRBJ2-2; possible D gene TRBD2, 7 bases. The germline CDR1 and CDR2 sequences are SEHNR and FQNEAQ (reference sequence). CDR3 length: 17 amino acids. V lost 3 bases and J 5 bases, leaving 19 bases between the germline ends.

V usage is TRBV27 and J usage is TRBJ2-1; TRBD1 agrees at 12 bases. Per the germline V gene, CDR1 is MNHEY and CDR2 is SMNVEV (reference sequence). The CDR3 spans 14 residues. Trimming took 6 bases from V and 12 from J; bases not matched to a gene: 9. The chain's CDR3 is CASSPGTGGERQFF. The DNA for the CDR3 is TGTGCCAGCAGCCCCGGGACAGGGGGCGAGAGGCAGTTCTTC.

The chain links TRBV4-1 to TRBJ2-7; 9 bases map to TRBD1. Germline V CDR1 and CDR2: MGHRA, YSYEKL. This CDR3 region has 15 residues. V lost 4 bases and J lost 7; bases outside the gene matches: 11. As DNA, the CDR3 is TGCGCCAGCAGCCCCGGACAGGGGCCCAGTCTGGAGCAGTACTTC. Its translation: CASSPGQGPSLEQYF.

The V call is TRBV6-5, the J call TRBJ1-2; 8 nucleotides line up with TRBD1. This CDR3 region has 14 residues. Germline CDR1 and CDR2: MNHEY and SVGAGI. V shed 3 bases, J shed 4 bases, and the junction held 4 bases outside the gene matches. Here the CDR3 reads CASSYGQGGYGYTF. CDR3 DNA: TGTGCCAGCAGTTATGGACAGGGTGGCTATGGCTACACCTTC.

This chain links TRBV6-5 with TRBJ2-7, with D possibly TRBD1 on 6 matching bases. Germline V lookup: CDR1 MNHEY, CDR2 SVGAGI. Trimming left V 5 bases short and J 7 bases short, with 15 bases between. The CDR3 length is 13 residues. CDR3 loop: CASSPIEGVEQYF. CDR3 DNA: TGTGCCAGCAGTCCCATAGAGGGGGTTGAGCAGTACTTC.

V gene TRBV4-1 combines with J gene TRBJ1-1; tentative D call: TRBD1 (5 bases). Trimming removed 4 bases at V and 5 bases at J, with 17 bases between. The length of the CDR3 is 15 residues. Germline CDR1 is MGHRA and CDR2 is YSYEKL. The chain's CDR3 is CASSPRRGGETEAFF. As DNA, the CDR3 is TGCGCCAGCAGCCCCCGCCGGGGAGGGGAAACTGAAGCTTTCTTT.

This chain links TRBV4-1 with TRBJ2-1; perhaps TRBD2 as D (5 bases). Trimming pared 6 bases from V and 9 bases from J, leaving 18 bases between. Germline-derived CDR1 and CDR2 are MGHRA and YSYEKL. CDR3 length: 14 amino acids. As DNA, the CDR3 is TGCGCCAGCAGAACTGAGATAGGAGAGGGTGAGCAGTTCTTC. Translation: CASRTEIGEGEQFF.

This clone was seen a few times. The gene calls are TRBV5-4 and TRBJ2-2; tentatively, D is TRBD1 (5 bases). The ends were cut back, 2 bases at V and 6 bases at J, with 8 bases in the middle. CDR1 and CDR2 from the germline V gene are SGHNT and YYREEE (reference sequence). The CDR3 covers 13 residues. The CDR3 spells CASSLGVPGELFF. The CDR3 DNA sequence: TGTGCCAGCAGCTTAGGGGTCCCCGGGGAGCTGTTTTTT.

The chain uses TRBV6-6 and TRBJ1-2, with TRBD1 matching 7 bases. CDR1 and CDR2 (germline): MNHNY, SVGAGI (reference sequence). The ends lost 5 bases at V and 4 bases at J; junction bases unmatched: 10. This CDR3 spans 15 amino acids. The CDR3 nucleotides are TGTGCCAGCAGTCGCGACAGGGCTGGAGGCTATGGCTACACCTTC. Residues: CASSRDRAGGYGYTF.

The chain links TRBV27 to TRBJ1-2, with TRBD1 matching over 9 bases. Germline-derived CDR1 and CDR2 are MNHEY and SMNVEV (reference sequence). V trimming: 5 bases; J trimming: 2 bases; junction bases outside the gene matches: 6. The CDR3 spans 15 residues. DNA of the CDR3: TGTGCCAGCAGTCAACCGGGACAGGGAAACTATGGCTACACCTTC. Amino acids: CASSQPGQGNYGYTF.

CDR3 region: CASSKPQGNGQPQHF. DNA for the CDR3: TGTGCCAGCAGTAAACCACAGGGAAATGGTCAGCCCCAGCATTTT. This chain uses TRBV6-1 with TRBJ1-5; a weak D match, TRBD1 (6 bases). The V gene's germline CDR1 is MNHNS and CDR2 SASEGT. This CDR3 is 15 amino acids long. Trimming removed 5 bases from V and 6 bases from J, with 17 bases in between.

This clone was recorded only once. The chain carries TRBV5-6 and TRBJ2-7; 12 nucleotides agree with TRBD1. The ends lost 4 bases at V and 4 bases at J; junction bases unmatched: 3. Germline lookup yields CDR1 SGHDT and CDR2 YYEEEE. CDR3 size: 14 residues. The CDR3 region is CASSGGQGAYEQYF. In nucleotides, the CDR3 is TGTGCCAGCAGCGGGGGACAGGGGGCGTACGAGCAGTACTTC.

The chain uses TRBV6-1 and TRBJ2-2, with 10 bases lining up with TRBD1. The CDR3 consists of 13 residues. V shed 11 bases and J 6 bases; nucleotides not matched to a gene: 6. Looked up from germline, CDR1 is MNHNS and CDR2 is SASEGT. CDR3 region: CACHGQGAGELFF. The CDR3 DNA reads TGTGCCTGCCACGGACAGGGGGCCGGGGAGCTGTTTTTT.

The chain is built from TRBV6-4 and TRBJ2-3; possible D gene TRBD2, 6 bases. Trimming removed 9 bases from V and 6 bases from J, with 16 bases in between. This CDR3 region has 13 residues. The germline CDR1 and CDR2 sequences are MRHNA and SNTAGT. As DNA, the CDR3 is TGTGCCAGTTCCCCTCGGGGGAAGGATACGCAGTATTTT. It is translated as CASSPRGKDTQYF.

Only one count was recorded for this clone. V is TRBV9 and J is TRBJ1-6, with a weak D call TRBD1 (6 bases). The V gene lost 0 bases and the J gene lost 6 bases, with 10 bases spanning the gap. CDR3 length: 15 amino acids. The germline CDR1 and CDR2 sequences are SGDLS and YYNGEE. The chain's CDR3 is CASSVGGRGNSPLHF. Written as DNA, the CDR3 is TGTGCCAGCAGCGTAGGGGGCAGGGGTAATTCACCCCTCCACTTT.

V and J are TRBV2 and TRBJ2-2, with D tentatively TRBD2 (7 bases). V lost 8 bases and J 5 bases, leaving 12 bases between the germline ends. Germline V lookup: CDR1 SNHLY, CDR2 FYNNEI. This CDR3 is 13 amino acids long. The CDR3 loop is CASGGRETGELFF. CDR3 DNA: TGTGCCAGCGGGGGGCGGGAGACCGGGGAGCTGTTTTTT. Combining the CDR3 with reference TRBV2 and TRBJ2-2 gives the whole variable domain EPEVTQTPSHQVTQMGQEVILRCVPISNHLYFYWYRQILGQKVEFLVSFYNNEISEKSEIFDDQFSVERPDGSNFTLKIRSTKLEDSAMYFCASGGRETGELFFGEGSRLTVL.

This chain joins TRBV19 and TRBJ2-2; D remains unclear. This CDR3 is built from 15 residues. Looked up from germline, CDR1 is LNHDA and CDR2 is SQIVND (reference sequence). With 6 bases removed from V and 0 bases from J, the gap between germline ends came to 11 bases. CDR3 protein: CASRAQSSNTGELFF. The CDR3 region has the DNA TGTGCCAGTAGGGCCCAATCCTCGAACACCGGGGAGCTGTTTTTT. Full variable domain (rest looked up from reference TRBV19 and TRBJ2-2): DGGITQSPKYLFRKEGQNVTLSCEQNLNHDAMYWYRQDPGQGLRLIYYSQIVNDFQKGDIAEGYSVSREKKESFPLTVTSAQKNPTAFYLCASRAQSSNTGELFFGEGSRLTVL.

J is TRBJ1-1 and V is TRBV6-1; 9 bases are a match to TRBD1. The CDR3 runs to 15 residues. V shed 4 bases and J 5 bases; nucleotides not matched to a gene: 8. Germline-derived CDR1 and CDR2 are MNHNS and SASEGT. CDR3 in amino acids: CASSVPGQGFTEAFF. The CDR3 DNA follows: TGTGCCAGCAGTGTCCCGGGACAGGGTTTTACTGAAGCTTTCTTT.

The gene calls are TRBV11-2 and TRBJ2-1; D call uncertain. Trimming cost V 0 bases and J 4 bases, with 7 bases left between them. The CDR3 totals 14 residues. Germline CDR1 is SGHAT and CDR2 is FQNNGV. Here the CDR3 reads CASSLDNMYNEQFF. Written as DNA, the CDR3 is TGTGCCAGCAGCTTAGATAATATGTACAATGAGCAGTTCTTC.

J is TRBJ1-2 and V is TRBV7-2; the D gene is possibly TRBD1 (5 bases). The V gene's germline CDR1 is SGHTA and CDR2 FQGNSA. V lost 5 bases, J lost 4 bases, and 8 bases lay in between. The CDR3 has 12 amino acids. CDR3 DNA: TGTGCCAGCAGCCTGCAGGGCTATGGCTACACCTTC. It codes for CASSLQGYGYTF. Full variable domain (outside the CDR3, taken from reference TRBV7-2 and TRBJ1-2): GAGVSQSPSNKVTEKGKDVELRCDPISGHTALYWYRQSLGQGLEFLIYFQGNSAPDKSGLPSDRFSAERTGGSVSTLTIQRTQQEDSAVYLCASSLQGYGYTFGSGTRLTVV.

The genes are TRBV23-1 and TRBJ1-6; D may be TRBD1 (6 bases). TRBV23-1 is marked as an open reading frame, function uncertain. The CDR3 sequence is 17 residues long. The V gene lost 3 bases and the J gene lost 0 bases, with 12 bases spanning the gap. The CDR3 region is CASSQQDRRSYNSPLHF. In nucleotides, the CDR3 is TGCGCCAGCAGTCAGCAGGACAGACGCTCCTATAATTCACCCCTCCACTTT.

This chain links TRBV7-8 with TRBJ2-3, with 8 bases that match TRBD2. Per the germline V gene, CDR1 is SGHVS and CDR2 is FQNEAQ. The J segment lost 2 bases and the V segment lost 3 bases, leaving 10 bases of the junction unmatched. This CDR3 is built from 17 residues. Here the CDR3 reads CASSFVLSGGNTDTQYF. CDR3 nucleotide sequence: TGTGCCAGCAGCTTCGTCCTCAGCGGGGGCAACACAGATACGCAGTATTTT.

The table lists this clone with a count of one. The chain employs TRBV7-6 and TRBJ2-5; possible D gene TRBD2, 5 bases. CDR3 size: 13 residues. Trimming took off 0 bases at V and 7 bases at J, with 9 bases between the two ends. CDR1 SGHVS and CDR2 FNYEAQ come from the germline V gene. CDR3 region: CASSLALEGTQYF. The CDR3, as DNA: TGTGCCAGCAGCTTAGCGCTCGAGGGGACCCAGTACTTC. Supplemented by reference TRBV7-6 and TRBJ2-5, the full variable domain reads GAGVSQSPRYKVTKRGQDVALRCDPISGHVSLYWYRQALGQGPEFLTYFNYEAQQDKSGLPNDRFSAERPEGSISTLTIQRTEQRDSAMYRCASSLALEGTQYFGPGTRLLVL.

This rearrangement joins TRBV6-1 to TRBJ1-4; 8 bases are a match to TRBD1. CDR3 length equals 14 residues. Germline-derived CDR1 and CDR2 are MNHNS and SASEGT. After removal of 3 bases from V and 7 bases from J, the junction contained 4 bases not matched to a gene. The DNA for the CDR3 is TGTGCCAGCAGTGAGGGCAGGGGGCGTGAAAAACTGTTTTTT. Amino acids: CASSEGRGREKLFF.

This sequence joins TRBV10-2 and TRBJ1-1; TRBD1 is a possible D gene (6 bases). This CDR3 contains 13 residues. The V gene lost 6 bases and the J gene lost 1 base, with 9 bases spanning the gap. Per germline, CDR1 WSHSY and CDR2 SAAADI. The CDR3 DNA follows: TGCGCCAGCAGACAGGGCCCGAACACTGAAGCTTTCTTT. Residues: CASRQGPNTEAFF.

The rearrangement joins TRBV5-6 to TRBJ1-6; D is ambiguous. Germline CDR1 and CDR2: SGHDT and YYEEEE. V gave up 0 bases and J gave up 8 bases, with 12 bases separating them. The CDR3 runs to 15 residues. The CDR3 sequence: CASSLGWQLDSPLHF. Here the CDR3 DNA reads TGTGCCAGCAGCTTGGGGTGGCAGTTGGATTCACCCCTCCACTTT. The full variable domain, with the rest looked up from reference TRBV5-6 and TRBJ1-6, is DAGVTQSPTHLIKTRGQQVTLRCSPKSGHDTVSWYQQALGQGPQFIFQYYEEEERQRGNFPDRFSGHQFPNYSSELNVNALLLGDSALYLCASSLGWQLDSPLHFGNGTRLTVT.

This chain connects TRBV7-9 to TRBJ2-5; 8 bases fit TRBD1. This CDR3 has 13 residues. The J segment lost 4 bases and the V segment lost 5 bases, leaving 3 bases of the junction unmatched. Germline-derived CDR1 and CDR2 are SEHNR and FQNEAQ (reference sequence). Here the CDR3 DNA reads TGTGCCAGCAGCGTCGACAGGGGAGAGACCCAGTACTTC. Translating gives CASSVDRGETQYF.

In regard to this clone: Other DNA sequences in this sample translate to the same CDR3. The V and J genes are TRBV19 and TRBJ2-2; TRBD1 matches 12 bases. This CDR3 has 15 residues. Trimming at V came to 5 bases and at J to 5 bases, leaving 3 bases not matched to a gene. Germline lookup yields CDR1 LNHDA and CDR2 SQIVND (reference sequence). The CDR3 region is CASSPGQGATGELFF. The CDR3 DNA reads TGTGCCAGTAGTCCGGGACAGGGGGCAACCGGGGAGCTGTTTTTT.